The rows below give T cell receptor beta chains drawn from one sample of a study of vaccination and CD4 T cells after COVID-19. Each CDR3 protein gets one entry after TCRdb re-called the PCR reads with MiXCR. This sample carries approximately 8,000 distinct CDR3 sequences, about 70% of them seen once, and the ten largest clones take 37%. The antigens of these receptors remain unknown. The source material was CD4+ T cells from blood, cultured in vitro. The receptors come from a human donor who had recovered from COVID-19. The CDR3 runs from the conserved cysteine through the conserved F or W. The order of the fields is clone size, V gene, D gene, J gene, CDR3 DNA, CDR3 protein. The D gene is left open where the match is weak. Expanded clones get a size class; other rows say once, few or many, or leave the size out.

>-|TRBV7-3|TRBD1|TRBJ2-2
TGTGCCAGCAGCTTGAGGAGGACAGGGGACACCGGGGAGCTGTTTTTT
CASSLRRTGDTGELFF
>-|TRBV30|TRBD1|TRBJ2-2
TGTGCCGGTAACAGGGGGCCTCGGGGCACCGGGGAGCTGTTTTTT
CAGNRGPRGTGELFF
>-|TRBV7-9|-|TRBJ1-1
TGTGCCAGCAGCCCGGAGAGGCCTGAAGCTTTCTTT
CASSPERPEAFF
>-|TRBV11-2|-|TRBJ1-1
TGTGCCAGCAGCCTTGGATTGACGTCTGAAGCTTTCTTT
CASSLGLTSEAFF
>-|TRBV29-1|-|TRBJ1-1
TGCAGCGTGGAGCCGTGGGACAAGACTAGGAACACTGAAGCTTTCTTT
CSVEPWDKTRNTEAFF
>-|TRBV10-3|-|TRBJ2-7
TGTGCCATCAGTGAGTCTGTGAACGAGCAGTACTTC
CAISESVNEQYF
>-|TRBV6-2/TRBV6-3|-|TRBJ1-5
TGTGCCAGCAGTTATTACAGGGCTCAGCCCCAGCATTTT
CASSYYRAQPQHF
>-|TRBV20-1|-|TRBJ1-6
TGCAGTGCTGAGGGGCCGGGACGTTCACCCCTCCACTTT
CSAEGPGRSPLHF
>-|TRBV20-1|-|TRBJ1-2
TGCAGTGCACCTTCGAACGGTTATGGCTACACCTTC
CSAPSNGYGYTF
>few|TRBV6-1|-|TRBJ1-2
TGTGCCAGCAGAGAAGCAGGTAACTATGGCTACACCTTC
CASREAGNYGYTF
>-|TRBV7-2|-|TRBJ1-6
TGTGCCAGCAGCCCGAGGGGGGGTTGGAATTCACCCCTCCACTTT
CASSPRGGWNSPLHF
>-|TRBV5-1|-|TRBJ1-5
TGCGCCAGCAGCCTATTGCGACTCCCAGACCTTCAGCCCCAGCATTTT
CASSLLRLPDLQPQHF
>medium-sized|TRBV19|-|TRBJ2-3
TGTGCCAGTAGTATGCGAGGCCAGACTAGCACAGATACGCAGTATTTT
CASSMRGQTSTDTQYF
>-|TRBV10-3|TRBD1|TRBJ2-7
TGTGCCATCCAACGGGACAGGAGCTCCTACGAGCAGTACTTC
CAIQRDRSSYEQYF
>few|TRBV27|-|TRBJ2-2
TGTGCCAGCAGTTCACCCTCGAGGGATACCGGGGAGCTGTTTTTT
CASSSPSRDTGELFF
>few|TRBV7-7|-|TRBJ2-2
TGTGCCAGAGGAACGGACACCGGGGAGCTGTTTTTT
CARGTDTGELFF
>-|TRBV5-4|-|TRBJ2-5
TGTGCCAGCTGGGACGGAATCCCCCGAGAGACCCAGTACTTC
CASWDGIPRETQYF
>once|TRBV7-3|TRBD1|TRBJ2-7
TGTGCCAGCAGCTTAATGGGACAGACCTACGAGCAGTACTTC
CASSLMGQTYEQYF
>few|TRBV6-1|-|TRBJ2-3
TGTGCCAGCAGACCCGGGGGGCCTAGCACAGATACGCAGTATTTT
CASRPGGPSTDTQYF
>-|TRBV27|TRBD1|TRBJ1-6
TGTGCCAGCAGACGTGGGACAGCCTCCAATTCACCCCTCCACTTT
CASRRGTASNSPLHF
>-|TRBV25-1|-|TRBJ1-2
TGTGCCAGCAGTGAGACTTGGTCCCTCCACTTC
CASSETWSLHF
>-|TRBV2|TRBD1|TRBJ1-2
TGTGCCAGCAGAAACAGGGGCGCTAACTATGGCTACACCTTC
CASRNRGANYGYTF
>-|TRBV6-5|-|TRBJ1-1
TGTGCCAGCAGTTACTCCTCTCGGGGGAACACTGAAGCTTTCTTT
CASSYSSRGNTEAFF
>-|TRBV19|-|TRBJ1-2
TGTGCCAGTAGTATAGGCGGCGATTATGGCTACACCTTC
CASSIGGDYGYTF
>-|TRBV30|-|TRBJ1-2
TGTGCCTGGAGGTACTCAGGGTATGGCTACACCTTC
CAWRYSGYGYTF
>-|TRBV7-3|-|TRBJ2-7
TGTGCCAGCAGCTTAAACGGGGGGCCCTACGAGCAGTACTTC
CASSLNGGPYEQYF
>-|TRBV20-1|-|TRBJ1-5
TGCAGTGCTAGAGAAGGAGGGATTAGCAACAATCAGCCCCAGCATTTT
CSAREGGISNNQPQHF
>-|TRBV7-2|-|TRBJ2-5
TGTGCCAGCAGCTCCCCAGTTGGGCGGACACAAGAGACCCAGTACTTC
CASSSPVGRTQETQYF
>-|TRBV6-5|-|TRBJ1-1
TGTGCCAGCAGTTACTCTGAAGGGAACACTGAAGCTTTCTTT
CASSYSEGNTEAFF
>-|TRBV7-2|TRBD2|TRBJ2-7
TGTGCCAGCAGCCGGACTAGTGCCTACGAGCAGTACTTC
CASSRTSAYEQYF
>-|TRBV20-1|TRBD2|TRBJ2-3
TGCAGTGCTAAAGGCGGGGGGGCCCCAGATACGCAGTATTTT
CSAKGGGAPDTQYF
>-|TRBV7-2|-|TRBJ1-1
TGTGCCAGCAGCCCCCGAGGGGGGGCTGAAGCTTTCTTT
CASSPRGGAEAFF
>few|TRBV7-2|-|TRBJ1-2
TGTGCCAGCAGCCTTTTGGGAGCTAACTATGGCTACACCTTC
CASSLLGANYGYTF
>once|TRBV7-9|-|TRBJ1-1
TGTGCCAGCAGCTTGGCCCGGCCCGCTTTCTTT
CASSLARPAFF
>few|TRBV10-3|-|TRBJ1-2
TGTGCCATTTCCCTCAGGCGGGAGGAAGGCTACACCTTC
CAISLRREEGYTF
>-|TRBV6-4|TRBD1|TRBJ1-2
TGTGCCAGCACTATCCGTGACGGTGCCGGGACAGGGGGAAACTATGGCTACACCTTC
CASTIRDGAGTGGNYGYTF
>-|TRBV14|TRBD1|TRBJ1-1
TGTGCCAGCAGTAAACGACAGGGGAGAAACACTGAAGCTTTCTTT
CASSKRQGRNTEAFF
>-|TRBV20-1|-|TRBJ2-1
TGCAGTGCTAGGAACTCCCTCACCCAGGGGTTGCCCTACAATGAGCAGTTCTTC
CSARNSLTQGLPYNEQFF
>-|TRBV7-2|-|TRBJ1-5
TGTGCCAGCAGCTTTAACCTCTATCAGCCCCAGCATTTT
CASSFNLYQPQHF
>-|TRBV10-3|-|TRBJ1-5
TGTGCCATCAGTGAAACCGCCCTCAGTTCTCATCAGCCCCAGCATTTT
CAISETALSSHQPQHF
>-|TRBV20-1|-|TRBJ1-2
TGCAGTGCTGGGGGGACTGCCTATGGCTACACCTTC
CSAGGTAYGYTF